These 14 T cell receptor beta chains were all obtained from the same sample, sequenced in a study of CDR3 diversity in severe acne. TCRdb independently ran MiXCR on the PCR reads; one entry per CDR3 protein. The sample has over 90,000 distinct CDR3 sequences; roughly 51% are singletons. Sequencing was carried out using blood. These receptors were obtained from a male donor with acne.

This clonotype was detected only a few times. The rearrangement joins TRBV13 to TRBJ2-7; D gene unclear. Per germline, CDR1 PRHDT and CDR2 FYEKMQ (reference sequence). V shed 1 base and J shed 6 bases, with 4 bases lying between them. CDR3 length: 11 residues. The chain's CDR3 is CASSLVGEQYF. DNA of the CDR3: TGTGCCAGCAGCTTAGTTGGCGAGCAGTACTTC. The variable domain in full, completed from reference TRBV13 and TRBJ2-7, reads AAGVIQSPRHLIKEKRETATLKCYPIPRHDTVYWYQQGPGQDPQFLISFYEKMQSDKGSIPDRFSAQQFSDYHSELNMSSLELGDSALYFCASSLVGEQYFGPGTRLTVT.

In DNA, the CDR3 is TGTGCCAGCAGGGGGGGAGATGAAAAACTGTTTTTT. Translating it yields CASRGGDEKLFF. The J gene is TRBJ1-4, the V gene TRBV6-5; possible D gene TRBD1, 5 bases. The V end lost 6 bases, the J end lost 6 bases, and 8 bases lay between the germline ends. Germline V gene sequence: CDR1 MNHEY, CDR2 SVGAGI. This CDR3 has 12 amino acids.

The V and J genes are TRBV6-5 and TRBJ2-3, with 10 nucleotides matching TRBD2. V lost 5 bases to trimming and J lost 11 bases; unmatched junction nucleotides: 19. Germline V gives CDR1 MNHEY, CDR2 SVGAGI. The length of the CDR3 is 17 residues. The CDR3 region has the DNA TGTGCCAGCAGTCAAGACGCCGGGACTAGCGTGAACAATGAGCAGTATTTT. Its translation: CASSQDAGTSVNNEQYF.

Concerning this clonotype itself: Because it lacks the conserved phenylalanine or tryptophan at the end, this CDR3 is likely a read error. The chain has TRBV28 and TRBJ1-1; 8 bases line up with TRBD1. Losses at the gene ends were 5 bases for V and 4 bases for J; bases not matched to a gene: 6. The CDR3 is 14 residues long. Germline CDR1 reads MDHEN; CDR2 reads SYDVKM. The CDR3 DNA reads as TGTGCCAGCAGTCCTCTCGACAGGGGCACTGAAGCTTTCTCT. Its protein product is CASSPLDRGTEAFS.

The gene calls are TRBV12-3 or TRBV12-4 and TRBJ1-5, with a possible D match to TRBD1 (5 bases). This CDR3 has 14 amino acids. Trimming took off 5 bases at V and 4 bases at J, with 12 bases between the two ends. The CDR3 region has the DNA TGTGCCAGCAGTCTGGGACCGCCGAATCAGCCCCAGCATTTT. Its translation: CASSLGPPNQPQHF.

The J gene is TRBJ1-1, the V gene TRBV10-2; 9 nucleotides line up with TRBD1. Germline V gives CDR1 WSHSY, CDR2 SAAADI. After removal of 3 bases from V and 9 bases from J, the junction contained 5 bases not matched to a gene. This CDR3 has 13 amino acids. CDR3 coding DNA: TGCGCCAGCAGTGACCAATACAGGGGGCAAGCTTTCTTT. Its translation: CASSDQYRGQAFF.

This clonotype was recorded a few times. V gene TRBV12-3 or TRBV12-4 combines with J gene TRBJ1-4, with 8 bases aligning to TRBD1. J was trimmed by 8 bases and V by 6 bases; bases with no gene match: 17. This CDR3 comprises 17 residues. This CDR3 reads CASSRTGYNPSREKLFF. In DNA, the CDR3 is TGTGCCAGCAGCCGGACAGGGTATAACCCTTCTCGAGAAAAACTGTTTTTT.

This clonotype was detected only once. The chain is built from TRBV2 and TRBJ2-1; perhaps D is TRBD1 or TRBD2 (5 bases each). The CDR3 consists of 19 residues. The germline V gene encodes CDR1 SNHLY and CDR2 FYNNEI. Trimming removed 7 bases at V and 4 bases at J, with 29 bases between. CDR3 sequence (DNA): TGTGCCAGCAATGCCGGCCTGGATAACAGGCTAGCCTTGTACAATGAGCAGTTCTTC. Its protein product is CASNAGLDNRLALYNEQFF.

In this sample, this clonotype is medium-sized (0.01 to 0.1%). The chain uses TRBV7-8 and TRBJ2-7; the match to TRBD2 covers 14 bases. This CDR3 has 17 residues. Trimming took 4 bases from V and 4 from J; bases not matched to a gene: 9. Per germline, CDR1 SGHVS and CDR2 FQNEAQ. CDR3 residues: CASSSRLAGGQAYEQYF. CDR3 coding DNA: TGTGCCAGCAGCTCACGACTAGCGGGAGGGCAGGCTTACGAGCAGTACTTC.

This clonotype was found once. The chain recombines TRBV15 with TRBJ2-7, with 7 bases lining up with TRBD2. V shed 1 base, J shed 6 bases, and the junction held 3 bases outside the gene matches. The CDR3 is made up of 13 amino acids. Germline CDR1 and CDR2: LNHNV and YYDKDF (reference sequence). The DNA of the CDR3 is TGTGCCACCAGCAGAGCGGGAGGATCCGAGCAGTACTTC. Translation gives CATSRAGGSEQYF.

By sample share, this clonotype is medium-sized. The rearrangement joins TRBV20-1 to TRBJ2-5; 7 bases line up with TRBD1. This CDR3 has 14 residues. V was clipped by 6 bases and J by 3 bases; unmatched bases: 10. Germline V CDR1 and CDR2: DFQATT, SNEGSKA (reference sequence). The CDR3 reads CSATTGTAKETQYF. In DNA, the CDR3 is TGCAGTGCGACAACCGGGACAGCGAAAGAGACCCAGTACTTC.

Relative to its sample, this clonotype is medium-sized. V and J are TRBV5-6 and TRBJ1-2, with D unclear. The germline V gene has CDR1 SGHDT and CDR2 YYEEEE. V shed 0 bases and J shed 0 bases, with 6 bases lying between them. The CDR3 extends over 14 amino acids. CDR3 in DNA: TGTGCCAGCAGCTTGGGCGGATCTAACTATGGCTACACCTTC. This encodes CASSLGGSNYGYTF.

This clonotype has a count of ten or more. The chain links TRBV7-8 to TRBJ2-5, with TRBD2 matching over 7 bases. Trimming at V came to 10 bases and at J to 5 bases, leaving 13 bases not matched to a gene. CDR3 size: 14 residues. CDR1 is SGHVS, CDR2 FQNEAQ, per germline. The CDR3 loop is CATKKGRERETQYF. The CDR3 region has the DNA TGTGCCACCAAAAAGGGGCGGGAGAGGGAGACCCAGTACTTC.

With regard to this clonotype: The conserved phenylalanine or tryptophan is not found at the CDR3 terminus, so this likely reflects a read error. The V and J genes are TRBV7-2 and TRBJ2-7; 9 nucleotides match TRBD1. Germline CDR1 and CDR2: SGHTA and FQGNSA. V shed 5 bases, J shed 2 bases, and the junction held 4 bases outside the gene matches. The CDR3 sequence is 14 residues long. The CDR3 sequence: CASSHGDRAYEQYL. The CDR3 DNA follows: TGTGCCAGCAGCCACGGGGACAGGGCCTACGAGCAGTACCTC.